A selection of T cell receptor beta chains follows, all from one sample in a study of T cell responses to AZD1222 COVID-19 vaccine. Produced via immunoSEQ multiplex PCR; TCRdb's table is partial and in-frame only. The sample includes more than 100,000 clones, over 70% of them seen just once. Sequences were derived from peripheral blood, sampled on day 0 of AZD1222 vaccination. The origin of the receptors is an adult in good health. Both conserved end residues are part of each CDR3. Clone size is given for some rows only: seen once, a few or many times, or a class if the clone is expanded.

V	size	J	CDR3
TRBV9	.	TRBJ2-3	CASSVASGRATGTDTQYF
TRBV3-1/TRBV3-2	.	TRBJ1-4	CASSLSEKLFF
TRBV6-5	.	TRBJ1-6	CASSYWRTENSPLHF
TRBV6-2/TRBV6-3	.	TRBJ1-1	CASSYGENTEAFF
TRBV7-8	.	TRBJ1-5	CASSFNRDRGSNQPQHF
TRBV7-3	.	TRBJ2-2	CASSFQGKAGELFF
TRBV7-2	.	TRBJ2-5	CASSQRQAQYF
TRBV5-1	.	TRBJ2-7	CAGGTSEYSEQYF
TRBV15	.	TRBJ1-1	CATSSLEQTEAFF
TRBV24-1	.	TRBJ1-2	CATSDSGHTRYGYTF
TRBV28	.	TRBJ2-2	CASSATGTGLGGELFF
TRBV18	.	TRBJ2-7	CASSPRDSPYEQYF
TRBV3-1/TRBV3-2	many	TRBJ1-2	CASSVDRGFFGYTF
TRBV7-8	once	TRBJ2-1	CASTSGSGSYNEQFF
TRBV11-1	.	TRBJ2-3	CASSLAGVRTDTQYF
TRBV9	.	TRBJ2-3	CASSARTSGGAHTQYF
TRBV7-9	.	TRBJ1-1	CASSSRTGSNTEAFF
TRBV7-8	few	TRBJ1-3	CASSPPLRDRPSGNTIYF
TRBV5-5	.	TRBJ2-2	CASSLWEGKTGELFF
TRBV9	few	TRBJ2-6	CASSPWSSGANVLTF
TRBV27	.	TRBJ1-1	CASRGTGDHTEAFF
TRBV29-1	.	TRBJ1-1	CSVERTEGTTEAFF
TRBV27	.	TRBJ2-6	CASSPPTGGSYSGANVLTF
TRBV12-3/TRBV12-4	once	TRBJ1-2	CASCIYGGYTF
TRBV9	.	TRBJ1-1	CASSAKSGNTEAFF
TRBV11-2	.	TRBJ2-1	CASSSPLRGSYNEQFF
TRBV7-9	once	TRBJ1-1	CASIQSGTEAFF
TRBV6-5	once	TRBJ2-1	CASGSRSSYNEQFF
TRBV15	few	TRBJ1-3	CATSRISEISGNTIYF
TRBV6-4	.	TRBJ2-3	CASSEDSTDTQYF
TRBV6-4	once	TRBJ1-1	CASSPSTVNTEAFF
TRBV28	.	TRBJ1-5	CASRRRTQPQHF
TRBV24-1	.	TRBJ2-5	CATSDLRTGDTETQYF
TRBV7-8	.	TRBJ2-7	CASSLTSGSGLAYEQYF
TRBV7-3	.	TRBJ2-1	CASSLGLVGNEQFF
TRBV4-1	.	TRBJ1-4	CASSQDWSRGAQEKLFF
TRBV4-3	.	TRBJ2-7	CASSQEARTGEQYF
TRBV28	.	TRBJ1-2	CASSLDSPGYTF